The clone carrying this TCR beta chain occurred a few times. The sample originates from a study of Graves' ophthalmopathy and Graves' hyperthyroidism. RNA transcripts were the template, and TCR beta CDR3 regions were amplified from them. The workflow started with a first-round RT-PCR run with HTBI primers and then moved on to a second-round multiplex PCR. MiXCR, run by TCRdb on the multiplex PCR reads, gives a single entry per CDR3 protein. Among about 400,000 distinct CDR3 sequences listed, less than 20% were seen once. V was clipped by 5 bases and J by 4 bases, with 17 bases between them. This CDR3 region has 14 residues. CDR1 SQVTM and CDR2 ANQGSEA come from the germline V gene.

This receptor was taken from a woman between 18 and 29 years old with stable Graves' hyperthyroidism. J is TRBJ1-2 and V is TRBV29-1, with unresolved D. Sequencing used peripheral blood. CDR3 protein: CSVLRLGTGYGYTF. DNA of the CDR3: TGCAGCGTTCTTAGGTTGGGAACTGGCTATGGCTACACCTTC.